One sample yielded the 13 T cell receptor beta chains listed below, sequenced in a study of cytomegalovirus exposure and HLA in healthy donors. Repertoires were generated with immunoSEQ multiplex PCR, while TCRdb's copy carries only in-frame clones and drops some. The table has 200,000 to 250,000 clones, about 86% seen once. The sequenced material came from PBMCs. These receptors came from a woman younger than 30 in good health and CMV-seronegative.

V and J are TRBV5-4 and TRBJ1-2; TRBD1 matches at 8 bases. Trimming took 3 bases from V and 4 from J; bases not matched to a gene: 5. The CDR3 contains 14 residues. From germline, CDR1 is SGHNT and CDR2 YYREEE (reference sequence). This CDR3 reads CASSSGQGRYGYTF. CDR3 DNA sequence: TGTGCCAGCAGCTCCGGACAGGGCCGCTATGGCTACACCTTC.

V and J are TRBV18 and TRBJ2-5; 11 positions match TRBD1. The CDR3 is made up of 14 amino acids. V shed 5 bases, J shed 4 bases, and the junction held 3 bases outside the gene matches. From germline, CDR1 is KGHSH and CDR2 LQKENI. CDR3 coding DNA: TGTGCCAGCTCAAGGACAGGGGGCGTAGAGACCCAGTACTTC. This gives the protein CASSRTGGVETQYF.

This clone has just one count. This chain links TRBV23-1 with TRBJ2-7; possible D gene TRBD1, 6 bases. TRBV23-1 is assigned to the ORF class and has an uncertain function. CDR3 length equals 17 residues. V lost 6 bases and J lost 3, with 24 bases in between. CDR3 region: CASSQDWIGGMNYEQYF. The CDR3 region has the DNA TGCGCCAGCAGCCAAGACTGGATAGGGGGAATGAACTACGAGCAGTACTTC.

V usage is TRBV5-1 and J usage is TRBJ2-1; 7 positions agree with TRBD2. V lost 0 bases to trimming and J lost 0 bases; unmatched junction nucleotides: 12. CDR3 length: 19 amino acids. Germline lookup yields CDR1 SGHRS and CDR2 YFSETQ. CDR3 coding DNA: TGCGCCAGCAGCTTGGCTCGTAATCTAGCGGCGCTCTCCTACAATGAGCAGTTCTTC. It is translated as CASSLARNLAALSYNEQFF.

The chain combines TRBV4-3 with TRBJ2-1; a weak D match, TRBD2 (5 bases). Trimming took 0 bases from V and 2 from J, leaving 11 bases between them. Looked up from germline, CDR1 is LGHNA and CDR2 is YSLEER. The length of the CDR3 is 16 residues. The CDR3 nucleotides read TGCGCCAGCAGCCAAGAGGCCAGCGGAGCCTACAATGAGCAGTTCTTC. Protein product: CASSQEASGAYNEQFF.

This rearrangement joins TRBV6-5 to TRBJ2-1, with TRBD1 matching over 8 bases. The CDR3 runs to 15 residues. Trimming cost V 4 bases and J 1 base; bases outside gene matches: 3. CDR1 and CDR2 from the germline V gene are MNHEY and SVGAGI. CDR3 bases: TGTGCCAGCAGTTCCACAGGGGGTTCCTACAATGAGCAGTTCTTC. Its translation is CASSSTGGSYNEQFF.

Only one count was recorded for this clone. The chain combines TRBV9 with TRBJ2-7; D is possibly TRBD1 (7 bases). CDR3 length: 17 amino acids. CDR1 and CDR2 from the germline V gene are SGDLS and YYNGEE. The V gene lost 0 bases and the J gene lost 6 bases, with 22 bases spanning the gap. The CDR3 DNA reads TGTGCCAGCAGCGTAGACGACTCAGGGGGGTTGGTGGTCGAGCAGTACTTC. Its translation: CASSVDDSGGLVVEQYF.

V gene TRBV10-1 combines with J gene TRBJ2-2; D may be TRBD2 (6 bases). V was trimmed by 11 bases and J by 7 bases, leaving 17 bases between them. The germline V gene encodes CDR1 WNHNN and CDR2 SYGVQD (reference sequence). The CDR3 runs to 13 residues. The CDR3 nucleotides are TGCGCCGGGGACTTACCAGGGAACGGGGAGCTGTTTTTT. Translation: CAGDLPGNGELFF.

This clone has a single count. The J gene is TRBJ2-3, the V gene TRBV11-2; 8 bases line up with TRBD2. The CDR3 covers 15 residues. Trimming removed 5 bases from V and 9 bases from J; junction bases left unmatched: 13. From germline, CDR1 is SGHAT and CDR2 FQNNGV. The CDR3 DNA reads TGTGCCAGCAGCGGTACCGGGAGGGAATCGAGAACGCAGTATTTT. It yields the protein CASSGTGRESRTQYF.

The chain combines TRBV5-6 with TRBJ2-7, with no clear D. V lost 4 bases, J lost 6 bases, and 11 bases lay in between. Germline V gives CDR1 SGHDT, CDR2 YYEEEE. The CDR3 runs 12 residues. Here the CDR3 reads CASSRRSGEQYF. CDR3 DNA sequence: TGTGCCAGCAGCCGTCGTTCCGGCGAGCAGTACTTC.

The chain combines TRBV4-3 with TRBJ2-5; D is possibly TRBD1 (5 bases). Germline V CDR1 and CDR2: LGHNA, YSLEER. Trimming took off 0 bases at V and 0 bases at J, with 11 bases between the two ends. This CDR3 contains 16 residues. The CDR3 DNA reads TGCGCCAGCAGCCAAGACGGCCCAGGGTACCAAGAGACCCAGTACTTC. Its translation is CASSQDGPGYQETQYF.

This rearrangement joins TRBV28 to TRBJ1-1; 7 bases agree with TRBD1. Germline CDR1 and CDR2: MDHEN and SYDVKM. The CDR3 runs 13 residues. With V trimmed by 7 bases and J by 5 bases, 7 bases remained unmatched. Here the CDR3 reads CASIEGARTEAFF. In DNA, the CDR3 is TGTGCCAGCATAGAGGGGGCGCGAACTGAAGCTTTCTTT. The full variable domain, in which reference TRBV28 and TRBJ1-1 provide the parts outside the CDR3, is DVKVTQSSRYLVKRTGEKVFLECVQDMDHENMFWYRQDPGLGLRLIYFSYDVKMKEKGDIPEGYSVSREKKERFSLILESASTNQTSMYLCASIEGARTEAFFGQGTRLTVV.

The chain uses TRBV6-5 and TRBJ2-2; TRBD2 agrees at 13 bases. Germline CDR1 and CDR2: MNHEY and SVGAGI. This CDR3 has 16 residues. V dropped 4 bases and J dropped 6; count of bases not matched to a gene: 5. CDR3 nucleotide sequence: TGTGCCAGCAGTTTACTAGCGGGAGGGCCCCCCGGGGAGCTGTTTTTT. It translates to CASSLLAGGPPGELFF.